Shown below are 6 T cell receptor beta chains from a single sample sequenced in a study of glioma-infiltrating T cells. Amplification of TCR alpha and beta CDR3 regions from RNA used iRepertoire nested multiplex PCR. TCRdb called the multiplex PCR reads again in MiXCR, with one record for every CDR3 protein. Seen here are roughly 200,000 distinct CDR3 sequences, about 40% observed once, and the top ten hold roughly 5.5%. Material for sequencing was glioma tissue, nonneoplastic brain tissue, or PBMCs (not recorded which). The receptors were gathered from a human donor with low-grade glioma or glioblastoma, undergoing nonglioma brain surgery, or in good health (not recorded which).

In this sample, this clonotype turned up a few times. This chain uses TRBV29-1 with TRBJ1-1, with a weak D call TRBD1 (5 bases). Germline V gene data show CDR1 as SQVTM and CDR2 as ANQGSEA. The V end was cut by 4 bases, the J end by 4 bases, with 13 bases between. This CDR3 region has 13 residues. This CDR3 is CSVGWGIGTEAFF. As DNA, the CDR3 is TGCAGCGTTGGTTGGGGGATAGGCACTGAAGCTTTCTTT.

V is TRBV19 and J is TRBJ2-7; D uncertain. The germline gives CDR1 LNHDA, CDR2 SQIVND (reference sequence). V was cut by 3 bases and J by 2 bases, with 8 bases left in between. This CDR3 region has 13 residues. CDR3 sequence: CASSIASTYEQYF. In DNA, the CDR3 is TGTGCCAGTAGTATCGCCTCGACCTACGAGCAGTACTTC.

The chain combines TRBV2 with TRBJ2-4; the D is unclear. Trimming took 7 bases from V and 6 from J, leaving 16 bases between them. CDR1 SNHLY and CDR2 FYNNEI come from the germline V gene. The CDR3 is 14 amino acids. The CDR3 DNA reads as TGTGCCAGCACTCCGGGCTTCGATGGAAACATTCAGTACTTC. Protein product: CASTPGFDGNIQYF.

As regards this clonotype: A much bigger clone sits one base away, suggesting this may be a read error. CDR3 in DNA: TGTGCCAGCAGTTTATACAGCCCTGGGGCCAACGTCCTGACTTTC. The encoded protein is CASSLYSPGANVLTF. V is TRBV6-5 and J is TRBJ2-6; no clear D gene. Germline V gene sequence: CDR1 MNHEY, CDR2 SVGAGI. The CDR3 sequence is 15 residues long. V was shortened by 4 bases and J by 2 bases, with 9 bases between the two germline ends.

A few counts support this clonotype. This chain's CDR3 is CASSLPRHSGQYF. As DNA, the CDR3 is TGTGCCAGCAGCTTACCCAGACATTCCGGGCAGTATTTT. This chain connects TRBV7-9 to TRBJ2-3; D unresolved. CDR1 is SEHNR and CDR2 is FQNEAQ in the germline V gene (reference sequence). The CDR3 contains 13 residues. Trimming removed 2 bases at V and 11 bases at J, with 14 bases between.

As for this clonotype: One end of the junction does not line up with germline, which may come from a read error. This chain uses TRBV5-4 with TRBJ2-4; TRBD1 or TRBD2 may be the D gene (5 bases each). CDR3 size: 12 residues. Germline lookup yields CDR1 SGHNT and CDR2 YYREEE (reference sequence). The CDR3 DNA reads as TGTGCCAGCAGCTTGGATCGGGACCTAGGCGTCTTC. It is translated as CASSLDRDLGVF.